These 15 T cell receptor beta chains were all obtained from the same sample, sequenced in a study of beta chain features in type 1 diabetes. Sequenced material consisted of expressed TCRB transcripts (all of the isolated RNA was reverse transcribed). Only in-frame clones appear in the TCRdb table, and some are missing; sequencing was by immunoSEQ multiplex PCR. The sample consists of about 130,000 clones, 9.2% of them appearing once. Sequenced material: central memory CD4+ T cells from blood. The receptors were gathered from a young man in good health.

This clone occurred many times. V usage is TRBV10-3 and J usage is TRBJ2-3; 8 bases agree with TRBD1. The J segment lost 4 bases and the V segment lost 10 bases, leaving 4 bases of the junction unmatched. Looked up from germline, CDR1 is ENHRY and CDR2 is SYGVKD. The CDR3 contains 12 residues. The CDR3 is CATTGEPDTQYF. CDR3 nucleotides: TGTGCCACGACAGGGGAACCAGATACGCAGTATTTT.

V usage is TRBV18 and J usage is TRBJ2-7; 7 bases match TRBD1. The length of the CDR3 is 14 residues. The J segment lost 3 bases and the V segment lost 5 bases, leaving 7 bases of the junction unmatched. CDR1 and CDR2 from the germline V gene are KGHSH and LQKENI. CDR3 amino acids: CASSTRTGVYEQYF. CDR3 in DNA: TGTGCCAGCTCAACGCGGACAGGAGTCTACGAGCAGTACTTC.

The chain's CDR3 is CASSDPRGRNQPQHF. CDR3 DNA: TGTGCCAGCAGTGACCCGCGGGGGCGAAATCAGCCCCAGCATTTT. The gene calls are TRBV6-1 and TRBJ1-5, with D perhaps TRBD1 (6 bases). The germline V gene encodes CDR1 MNHNS and CDR2 SASEGT. CDR3 size: 15 residues. Between the trimmed V and J ends, which lost 3 bases and 4 bases, there was a span of 13 bases.

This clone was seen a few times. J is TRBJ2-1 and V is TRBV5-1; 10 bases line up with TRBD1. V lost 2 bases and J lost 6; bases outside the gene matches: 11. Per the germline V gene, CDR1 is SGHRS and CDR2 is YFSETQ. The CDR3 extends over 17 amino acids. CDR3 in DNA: TGCGCCAGCAGCTTCGCTGTTGGGACAGGGGAGGGCAATGAGCAGTTCTTC. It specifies CASSFAVGTGEGNEQFF. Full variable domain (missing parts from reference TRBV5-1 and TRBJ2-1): KAGVTQTPRYLIKTRGQQVTLSCSPISGHRSVSWYQQTPGQGLQFLFEYFSETQRNKGNFPGRFSGRQFSNSRSEMNVSTLELGDSALYLCASSFAVGTGEGNEQFFGPGTRLTVL.

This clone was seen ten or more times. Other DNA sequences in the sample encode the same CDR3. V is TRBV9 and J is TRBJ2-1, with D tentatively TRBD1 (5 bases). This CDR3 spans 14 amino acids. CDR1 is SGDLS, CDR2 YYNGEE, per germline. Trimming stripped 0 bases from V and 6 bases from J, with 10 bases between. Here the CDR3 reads CASSVGQGGNEQFF. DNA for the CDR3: TGTGCCAGCAGCGTAGGTCAGGGTGGCAATGAGCAGTTCTTC.

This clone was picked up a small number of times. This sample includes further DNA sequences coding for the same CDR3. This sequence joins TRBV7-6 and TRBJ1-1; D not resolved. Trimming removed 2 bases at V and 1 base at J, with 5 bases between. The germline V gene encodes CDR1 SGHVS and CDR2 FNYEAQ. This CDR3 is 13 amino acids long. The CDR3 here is CASSLSGNTEAFF. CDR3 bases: TGTGCCAGCAGCTTATCAGGGAACACTGAAGCTTTCTTT. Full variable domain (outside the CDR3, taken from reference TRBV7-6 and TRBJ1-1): GAGVSQSPRYKVTKRGQDVALRCDPISGHVSLYWYRQALGQGPEFLTYFNYEAQQDKSGLPNDRFSAERPEGSISTLTIQRTEQRDSAMYRCASSLSGNTEAFFGQGTRLTVV.

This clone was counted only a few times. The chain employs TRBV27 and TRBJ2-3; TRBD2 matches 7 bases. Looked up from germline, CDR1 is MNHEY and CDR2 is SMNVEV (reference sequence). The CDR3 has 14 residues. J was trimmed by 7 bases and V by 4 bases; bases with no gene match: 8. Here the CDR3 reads CASSWVAGGYTQYF. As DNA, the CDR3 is TGTGCCAGCAGTTGGGTAGCGGGCGGTTATACGCAGTATTTT.

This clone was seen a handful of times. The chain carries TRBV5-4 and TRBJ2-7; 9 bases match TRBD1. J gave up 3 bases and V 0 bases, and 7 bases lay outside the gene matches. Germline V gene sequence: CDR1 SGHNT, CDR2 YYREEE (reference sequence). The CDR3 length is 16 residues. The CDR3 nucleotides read TGTGCCAGCAGCTTGGGGTCCGGGACAGGGAGCTACGAGCAGTACTTC. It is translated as CASSLGSGTGSYEQYF.

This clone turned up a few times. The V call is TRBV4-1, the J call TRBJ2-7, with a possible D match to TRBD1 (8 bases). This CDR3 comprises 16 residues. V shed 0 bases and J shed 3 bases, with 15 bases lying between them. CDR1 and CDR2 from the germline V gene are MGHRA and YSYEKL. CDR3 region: CASSQDLTGGGYEQYF. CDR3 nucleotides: TGCGCCAGCAGCCAAGATCTTACAGGGGGGGGCTACGAGCAGTACTTC.

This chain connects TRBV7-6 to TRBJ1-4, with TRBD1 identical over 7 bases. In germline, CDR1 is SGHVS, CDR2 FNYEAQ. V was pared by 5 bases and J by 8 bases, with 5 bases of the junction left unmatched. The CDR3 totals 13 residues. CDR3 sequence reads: CASSPTTGEKLFF. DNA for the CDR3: TGTGCCAGCAGCCCAACGACAGGGGAAAAACTGTTTTTT. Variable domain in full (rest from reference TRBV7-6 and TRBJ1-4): GAGVSQSPRYKVTKRGQDVALRCDPISGHVSLYWYRQALGQGPEFLTYFNYEAQQDKSGLPNDRFSAERPEGSISTLTIQRTEQRDSAMYRCASSPTTGEKLFFGSGTQLSVL.

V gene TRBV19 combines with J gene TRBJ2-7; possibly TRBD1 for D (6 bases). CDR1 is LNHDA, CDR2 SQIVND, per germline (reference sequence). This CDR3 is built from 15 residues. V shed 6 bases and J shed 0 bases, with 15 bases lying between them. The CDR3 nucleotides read TGTGCCAGTAGCACCGCCGGGACACCCTCCTACGAGCAGTACTTC. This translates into CASSTAGTPSYEQYF. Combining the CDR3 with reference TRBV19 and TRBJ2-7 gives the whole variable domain DGGITQSPKYLFRKEGQNVTLSCEQNLNHDAMYWYRQDPGQGLRLIYYSQIVNDFQKGDIAEGYSVSREKKESFPLTVTSAQKNPTAFYLCASSTAGTPSYEQYFGPGTRLTVT.

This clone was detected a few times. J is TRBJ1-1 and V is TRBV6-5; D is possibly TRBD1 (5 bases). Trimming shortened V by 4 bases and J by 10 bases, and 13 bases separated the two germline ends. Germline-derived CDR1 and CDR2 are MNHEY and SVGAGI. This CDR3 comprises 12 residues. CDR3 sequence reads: CASSSGPGRAFF. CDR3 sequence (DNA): TGTGCCAGCAGTTCCGGGCCAGGGCGAGCTTTCTTT.

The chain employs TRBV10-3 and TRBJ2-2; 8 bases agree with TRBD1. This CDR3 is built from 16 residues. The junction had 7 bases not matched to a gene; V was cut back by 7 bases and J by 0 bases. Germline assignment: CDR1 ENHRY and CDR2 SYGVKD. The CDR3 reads CAIKAGTGPNTGELFF. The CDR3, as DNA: TGTGCCATCAAAGCCGGGACAGGTCCGAACACCGGGGAGCTGTTTTTT.

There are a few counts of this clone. The CDR3 loop is CASSLVTSNEQYF. CDR3 sequence (DNA): TGCGCCAGCAGCTTGGTGACTAGCAACGAGCAGTACTTC. The V gene is TRBV5-1, the J gene TRBJ2-7; TRBD2 agrees at 7 bases. Germline V gene data show CDR1 as SGHRS and CDR2 as YFSETQ. The CDR3 length is 13 residues. V shed 0 bases, J shed 5 bases, and the junction held 2 bases outside the gene matches. Combining the CDR3 with reference TRBV5-1 and TRBJ2-7 gives the whole variable domain KAGVTQTPRYLIKTRGQQVTLSCSPISGHRSVSWYQQTPGQGLQFLFEYFSETQRNKGNFPGRFSGRQFSNSRSEMNVSTLELGDSALYLCASSLVTSNEQYFGPGTRLTVT.

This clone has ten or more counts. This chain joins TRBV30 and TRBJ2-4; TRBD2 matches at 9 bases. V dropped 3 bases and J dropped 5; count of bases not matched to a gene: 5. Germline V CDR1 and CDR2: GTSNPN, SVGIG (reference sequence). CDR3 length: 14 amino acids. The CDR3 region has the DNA TGTGCCTGGAGGGCCTCTAGCGGGGAAAACATTCAGTACTTC. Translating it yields CAWRASSGENIQYF. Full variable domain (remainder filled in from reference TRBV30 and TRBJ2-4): SQTIHQWPATLVQPVGSPLSLECTVEGTSNPNLYWYRQAAGRGLQLLFYSVGIGQISSEVPQNLSASRPQDRQFILSSKKLLLSDSGFYLCAWRASSGENIQYFGAGTRLSVL.